These T cell receptor beta chains were read from a single sample in a study of identical twins. Via MiXCR, TCRdb re-called the 5' RACE reads, giving one row per CDR3 protein. The top ten hold around 4.5% of the sample, which has roughly 750,000 distinct CDR3 sequences, less than 25% seen once. These same records also appear under a second study, on T cells expressing NK-cell markers.

Sequences were obtained from PBMCs. The source is a woman aged 18-29 years in good health. Each CDR3 is given with its conserved first and last residue. The D gene is left open where the match is weak. Rows may omit the clone size; those that give it use once, few, many or a size class.

D | J | size | V | DNA | CDR3
TRBD2 | TRBJ2-3 | few | TRBV11-2 | TGTGCCAGCAGCCCCCGGACTAGCGGGAGGGCCGGGACAGATACGCAGTATTTT | CASSPRTSGRAGTDTQYF
NA | TRBJ1-2 | NA | TRBV10-3 | TGTGCCATCAGTGACCCGACTCGCTCTAGGGGCGGCTACACCTTC | CAISDPTRSRGGYTF
NA | TRBJ1-1 | NA | TRBV10-3 | TGTGCCATCACTTCGAACACTGAAGCTTTCTTT | CAITSNTEAFF
TRBD2 | TRBJ2-5 | NA | TRBV5-6 | TGTGCCAGCAGCTTGGCCTTTCTCGCGGGAGCAGAGACCCAGTACTTC | CASSLAFLAGAETQYF
NA | TRBJ2-3 | NA | TRBV5-6 | TGTGCCAGCAGCTTCCTGGACTACCTAAGCACAGATACGCAGTATTTT | CASSFLDYLSTDTQYF
NA | TRBJ2-3 | few | TRBV3-1 | TGTGCCAGCAGCCACCAGTGGGAGTCGTGGGATACGCAGTATTTT | CASSHQWESWDTQYF
TRBD2 | TRBJ2-1 | NA | TRBV7-9 | TGTGCCAGCAGCTACACCAGCGGGAACGGTGAGCAGTTCTTC | CASSYTSGNGEQFF
NA | TRBJ2-6 | few | TRBV5-1 | TGCGCCAGCAGCCCTATAGGGGGCTCTGGGGCCAACGTCCTGACTTTC | CASSPIGGSGANVLTF
NA | TRBJ2-2 | NA | TRBV27 | TGTGCCACCATAGACGTAGCAGGGCGGGAGCTGTTTTTT | CATIDVAGRELFF
NA | TRBJ2-1 | NA | TRBV2 | TGTGCCAGCACACGTAGGGCCTTTGGGGACAATGAGCAGTTCTTC | CASTRRAFGDNEQFF
NA | TRBJ2-2 | few | TRBV12-3/TRBV12-4 | TGTGCCAGCACGGACAGACGGAACACCGGGGAGCTGTTTTTT | CASTDRRNTGELFF
NA | TRBJ2-3 | NA | TRBV5-6 | TGTGCCAGCAGCTGGGTAGATACGCAGTATTTT | CASSWVDTQYF
NA | TRBJ2-3 | many | TRBV7-6 | TGTGCCAGCAGTTTTGGTGGGGAAACAGATACGCAGTATTTT | CASSFGGETDTQYF
NA | TRBJ2-7 | few | TRBV20-1 | TGCAGTGCTAGAGCACCAAGAGACGCTACGGGGGAGCAGTACTTC | CSARAPRDATGEQYF
TRBD1 | TRBJ2-3 | few | TRBV7-6 | TGTGCCAGCAGCTTATTCGAAGGGACAGGGGTGACAGATACGCAGTATTTT | CASSLFEGTGVTDTQYF
NA | TRBJ2-7 | NA | TRBV7-9 | TGTGCCAGCAGCCCGTCCTTACAGGGTATAGGCGAGCAGTACTTC | CASSPSLQGIGEQYF
TRBD1 | TRBJ2-1 | once | TRBV9 | TGTGCCAGCAGCGCAGGGGGTTGGGGGCACGTAAAAGGCCCCTACAATGAGCAGTTCTTC | CASSAGGWGHVKGPYNEQFF
NA | TRBJ2-1 | NA | TRBV10-3 | TGTGCCATCAGTGAGTCGTGGGGGAACAATGAGCAGTTCTTC | CAISESWGNNEQFF
NA | TRBJ2-6 | NA | TRBV12-5 | TGTGCTAGTGGTTTGACGTTGGACGGCAGCTCTGGGGCCAACGTCCTGACTTTC | CASGLTLDGSSGANVLTF
NA | TRBJ1-1 | once | TRBV7-9 | TGTGCCAGCAGCTTAGGTTTTCAGAGGAACACTGAAGCTTTCTTT | CASSLGFQRNTEAFF
TRBD2 | TRBJ2-7 | many | TRBV5-1 | TGCGCCAGCAGCTTGGCCAGCGGGAGCTCCTACGAGCAGTACTTC | CASSLASGSSYEQYF
NA | TRBJ1-1 | few | TRBV11-2 | TGTGCCAGCAGCTGGGCCGGGTCGACTGAAGCTTTCTTT | CASSWAGSTEAFF
TRBD1 | TRBJ2-7 | NA | TRBV2 | TGTGCCAGCCGGGGACAGGGGCAGTACGAGCAGTACTTC | CASRGQGQYEQYF
NA | TRBJ2-7 | many | TRBV7-8 | TGTGCCAGCAGCTTGGTTCTTAGTTCCTCTCCCTACGAGCAGTACTTC | CASSLVLSSSPYEQYF
NA | TRBJ2-3 | few | TRBV29-1 | TGCAGCGTTGTCACTCAGGTCACCGGAGATACGCAGTATTTT | CSVVTQVTGDTQYF
TRBD1 | TRBJ2-7 | once | TRBV3-1 | TGTGCCAGCAGCCCAGGGGGACAGGGGGCCAACGAGCAGTACTTC | CASSPGGQGANEQYF
NA | TRBJ1-5 | few | TRBV6-6 | TGTGCCAGCAGAGGGACCTCCCAGGAGCCCCAGCATTTT | CASRGTSQEPQHF
TRBD2 | TRBJ2-3 | few | TRBV20-1 | TGCAGTGCCACGGGACTAGCGGGACCGGGTAGCACAGATACGCAGTATTTT | CSATGLAGPGSTDTQYF
NA | TRBJ1-5 | NA | TRBV7-9 | TGTGCCAGCAGCTCGTCCGGAGCTGTCAATCAGCCCCAGCATTTT | CASSSSGAVNQPQHF
NA | TRBJ2-1 | few | TRBV10-3 | TGTGCCATCAGTGAGTCAAGTGGAGGCTATGAGCAGTTCTTC | CAISESSGGYEQFF
TRBD2 | TRBJ2-1 | few | TRBV20-1 | TGCAGTGCTAGAGATGCGGCTAGCGGAGGTGATGAGCAGTTCTTC | CSARDAASGGDEQFF
NA | TRBJ2-7 | few | TRBV12-5 | TGTGCTAGTGGTTTTGTCTACAGGAGCTTCTACGAGCAGTACTTC | CASGFVYRSFYEQYF
NA | TRBJ1-6 | few | TRBV20-1 | TGCAGTGCTAGGTCAGGGTGGAATAATTCACCCCTCCACTTT | CSARSGWNNSPLHF
NA | TRBJ1-2 | few | TRBV25-1 | TGTGCCAGCAGTGGGGTTCTCAGGGACACGGGCTACACCTTC | CASSGVLRDTGYTF
NA | TRBJ2-5 | few | TRBV5-1 | TGCGCCAGCAGCGCCTTGGGGGCCCAAGAGACCCAGTACTTC | CASSALGAQETQYF
NA | TRBJ2-7 | once | TRBV25-1 | TGTGCCAGCAGTGAATATACGGGTTTCGAGCAGTACTTC | CASSEYTGFEQYF
NA | TRBJ2-1 | NA | TRBV25-1 | TGTGCCAGCAGTGAATTGGGGGGGCATGCCTACAATGAGCAGTTCTTC | CASSELGGHAYNEQFF
TRBD1 | TRBJ2-1 | NA | TRBV20-1 | TGCAGTGCTAGCGCCCGGGACAGTCCCTCCTACAATGAGCAGTTCTTC | CSASARDSPSYNEQFF
NA | TRBJ2-7 | NA | TRBV5-1 | TGCGCCAGCAGCTTGCTCGCTAACTCCTACGAGCAGTACTTC | CASSLLANSYEQYF
NA | TRBJ2-7 | NA | TRBV10-3 | TGTGCCATCAGTCCCGACAGCTACGAGCAGTACTTC | CAISPDSYEQYF
TRBD2 | TRBJ2-3 | NA | TRBV2 | TGTGCCAGCAGTGAAGTCGGCTTTGGGGAGGGGACAGATACGCAGTATTTT | CASSEVGFGEGTDTQYF
NA | TRBJ2-2 | few | TRBV6-4 | TGTGCCAGCAGTGGAGGGGGAGATACCGGGGAGCTGTTTTTT | CASSGGGDTGELFF
NA | TRBJ2-5 | few | TRBV5-1 | TGCGCCAGCAGCTTGGTTACGAAGGAGACCCAGTACTTC | CASSLVTKETQYF
TRBD2 | TRBJ2-1 | few | TRBV29-1 | TGCAGCGTCGCCGGGACTAGCGGGGGTAATGAGCAGTTCTTC | CSVAGTSGGNEQFF
TRBD2 | TRBJ2-5 | NA | TRBV6-5 | TGTGCCAGCTGGGGGGGGGAGACCCAGTACTTC | CASWGGETQYF
TRBD1 | TRBJ2-6 | NA | TRBV12-3/TRBV12-4 | TGTGCCAGCAGTTTAAGGGACAGCACTTCTGGGGCCAACGTCCTGACTTTC | CASSLRDSTSGANVLTF
TRBD1 | TRBJ1-4 | few | TRBV11-2 | TGTGCCAGCAGCTGGGGGGGGACAGGGGTGGCGGAAAAACTGTTTTTT | CASSWGGTGVAEKLFF
TRBD1 | TRBJ2-1 | NA | TRBV20-1 | TGCAGTGCTAGAGATGGGACAGTCAATGAGCAGTTCTTC | CSARDGTVNEQFF
NA | TRBJ2-7 | NA | TRBV28 | TGTGCCAGCAGTTTGGGGACTTCGAGCGTCTACGAGCAGTACTTC | CASSLGTSSVYEQYF
NA | TRBJ2-3 | NA | TRBV6-4 | TGTGCCAGCAGTATCTCCGGCACAGATACGCAGTATTTT | CASSISGTDTQYF
TRBD2 | TRBJ2-1 | NA | TRBV27 | TGTGCCAGCAGTCCCCCCGTTCCCGGGAGGAATGAGCAGTTCTTC | CASSPPVPGRNEQFF